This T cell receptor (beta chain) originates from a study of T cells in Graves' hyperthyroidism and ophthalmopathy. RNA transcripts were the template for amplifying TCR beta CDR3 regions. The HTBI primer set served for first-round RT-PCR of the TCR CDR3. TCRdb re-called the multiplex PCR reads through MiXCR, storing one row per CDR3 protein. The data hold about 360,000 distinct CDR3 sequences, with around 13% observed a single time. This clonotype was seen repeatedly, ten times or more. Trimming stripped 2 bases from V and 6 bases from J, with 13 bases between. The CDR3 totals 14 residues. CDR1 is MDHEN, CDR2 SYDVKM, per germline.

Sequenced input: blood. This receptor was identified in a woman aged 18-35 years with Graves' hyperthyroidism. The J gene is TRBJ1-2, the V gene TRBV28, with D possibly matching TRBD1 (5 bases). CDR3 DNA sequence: TGTGCCAGCAGTTTAGGGGGTCGCGGTAATGGCTACACCTTC. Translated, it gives CASSLGGRGNGYTF.